The clone carrying this T cell receptor (beta chain) was found many times. The data originate from a study of early T cells in non-severe SARS-CoV-2 infection. The CDR3 has 15 residues. Germline V gives CDR1 MNHEY, CDR2 SVGAGI. The V gene lost 6 bases and the J gene lost 0 bases, with 12 bases spanning the gap. Individual cDNA molecules carried attached unique molecular identifiers. One entry per CDR3 protein, called by TCRdb with MiXCR from the 5' RACE reads. The sample has 70,000 or so distinct CDR3 sequences; approximately 4.6% are singletons. V and J are TRBV6-5 and TRBJ2-4; no clear D gene. The starting material was whole blood, obtained at baseline. The receptor was derived from an adult who was a healthcare worker with PCR-confirmed SARS-CoV-2 infection or an uninfected control (not recorded which). The donor label of this sample is uncertain. This chain's CDR3 is CASSPPPGAKNIQYF. The CDR3 DNA reads TGTGCCAGCAGCCCCCCTCCTGGAGCCAAAAACATTCAGTACTTC.